Shown below are 2 T cell receptor beta chains from a single sample sequenced in a study of neurological immune-mediated disorders. MiXCR, run by TCRdb on the 5' RACE reads, gives a single entry per CDR3 protein. This table holds about 52,000 distinct CDR3 sequences, 3% to 4.5% found once. Source material: PBMCs. These receptors came from a man in his 60s with multiple sclerosis.

This clonotype was found many times. The V and J genes are TRBV5-1 and TRBJ2-1, with D perhaps TRBD1 (5 bases). The CDR3 sequence is 15 residues long. V was shortened by 4 bases and J by 9 bases, with 20 bases between the two germline ends. The germline gives CDR1 SGHRS, CDR2 YFSETQ. The CDR3 DNA sequence: TGCGCCAGCAGCGACAGAGCCCCGTGGGCCAGTGAGCAGTTCTTC. This translates into CASSDRAPWASEQFF.

In this sample, this clonotype turned up many times. The chain carries TRBV6-5 and TRBJ2-5; D might be TRBD1 (6 bases). Trimming removed 5 bases at V and 6 bases at J, with 13 bases between. Germline V gene lookup returns CDR1 MNHEY and CDR2 SVGAGI. CDR3 size: 13 residues. CDR3 nucleotide sequence: TGTGCCAGCAGTCGGGGACAAGAGAAGACCCAGTACTTC. It encodes CASSRGQEKTQYF.